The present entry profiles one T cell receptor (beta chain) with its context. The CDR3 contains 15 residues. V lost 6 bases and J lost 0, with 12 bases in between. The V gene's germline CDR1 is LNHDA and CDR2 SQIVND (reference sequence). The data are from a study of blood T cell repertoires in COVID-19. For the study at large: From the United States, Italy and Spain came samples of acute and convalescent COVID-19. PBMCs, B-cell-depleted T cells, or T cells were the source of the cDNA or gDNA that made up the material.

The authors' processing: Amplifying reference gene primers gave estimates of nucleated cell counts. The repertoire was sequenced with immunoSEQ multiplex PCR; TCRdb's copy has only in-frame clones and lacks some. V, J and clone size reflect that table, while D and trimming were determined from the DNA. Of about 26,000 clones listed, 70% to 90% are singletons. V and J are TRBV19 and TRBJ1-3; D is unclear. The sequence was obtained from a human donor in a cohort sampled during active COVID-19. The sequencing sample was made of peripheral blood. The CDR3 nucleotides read TGTGCCAGTAGAGAGGGCCCGGTCTCTGGAAACACCATATATTTT. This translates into CASREGPVSGNTIYF.